This T cell receptor beta chain was identified in a study of shared clonotypes between healthy human individuals (dated by TCRdb to the early 2020s). The study in broad terms: A couple of women and three men aged 18 to 49 years were included in the cohort. To estimate repertoire size and how much clonotype sharing occurs between individuals, the study deeply sequenced the blood TCR repertoires of roughly 5 healthy adults. To increase sequencing depth and limit assay-specific biases, different laboratories used diverse techniques to prepare libraries and sequence TCR repertoires. Leukapheresis yielded between about 0.94 and 9.5 billion PBMCs per donor. What the work shows at the level of the full study, not this receptor alone: Because the study included a small number of donors, the genetic and exposure-history diversity represented was limited. Sampling was limited to blood, and TCR repertoires in tissue likely differ from TCR repertoires in blood. Pairwise subsampling indicated that sequencing depth was expected to affect the degree of clonotype sharing among donors.

From the cysteine up to the phenylalanine, the CDR3 has a length of 15 residues. Kept here is only the CDR3 DNA, which spans 45 bases and is read in frame from base 1. Trimming takes 8 bases from V and 1 base from J, and the germline ends sit 12 bases apart. According to the germline V gene, CDR1 reads SNHLY and CDR2 reads FYNNEI. The count of this clone is one. Its recognized antigen is unknown. Base qualities were left out, and no much larger clone turns up one base away. Using the deep immunoSEQ assay, multiplex PCR amplified TCR CDR3 regions from genomic DNA. Extracted genomic DNA from each cell subset was spread evenly across all wells of several immunoSEQ 96-well plates, with each plate serving as a replicate. For unsorted PBMC, each replicate PCR was loaded with around 300 ng genomic DNA, equivalent to tens of thousands of T cell genomes. Genomic DNA from unsorted PBMC was sequenced over ten immunoSEQ deep assay plates. Purified libraries were quantified with a Qubit 3.0 fluorometer, sized on a Bioanalyzer 2100, and re-quantified with the KAPA Library Quantification kit. Every immunoSEQ 96-well plate was sequenced on a separate single-read 150-cycle Illumina NextSeq 550 flow cell. As for how the authors treated the data: Because only junctional sequences without quality scores were contained in the immunoSEQ output, filtering matching that applied to full-length reads could not be performed. Sequences were annotated with PyIR, a Python wrapper for IgBLAST v1.9, and V/J genes and CDR3 were assigned using IMGT germline references. Any read was removed if the V/J assignment was weak (E-value above 1e-6), the CDR3 was missing, or the read contained stop codons, out-of-frame junctions, or ambiguous translated residues. V3J clonotypes were defined by identical inferred V gene, J gene, and CDR3 amino acid sequence. Percentage overlap between repertoires was calculated by dividing the number of shared unique clonotypes by the size of the smaller repertoire. Richness of each repertoire was evaluated using RTK rarefaction, the Chao1 estimator, and Recon v2.1 estimates of unobserved clonotypes. The source is immuneACCESS, and TCRdb retained only in-frame sequences with V and J called. Part of the clones is not carried over; for the studies checked, unresolved V genes explain less than half of this, and the remainder is unexplained. D and trimming were read from the DNA, whereas the V and J calls and clone size are those reported in that table. The sample data list roughly 490,000 clones, and 70% to 80% of these were observed just once. The ten largest clones represent 10% to 15% of the sample.

The donors were healthy, HIV-negative adults who had no recently reported acute infections or vaccinations. Every donor was a Caucasian adult residing in Nashville, Tennessee, USA. For unsorted samples, about 90 million PBMCs were counted, and genomic DNA was extracted using the QIAamp DNA Blood Mini kit. Blood was collected by leukapheresis, and PBMCs were isolated by Ficoll-Histopaque density gradient centrifugation and then cryopreserved in liquid nitrogen vapor phase. The receptor was isolated from a woman in her 40s in good health. Some clones in this sample may be carry-over from other donors' samples. Sequencing used PBMCs. This receptor chain uses TRBV2 and TRBJ2-6; TRBD2 could be the D gene, as 6 bases match. The DNA reads TGTGCCAGCTCGGGGGAACTTTCTGGGGCCAACGTCCTGACTTTC. This is translated as CASSGELSGANVLTF.